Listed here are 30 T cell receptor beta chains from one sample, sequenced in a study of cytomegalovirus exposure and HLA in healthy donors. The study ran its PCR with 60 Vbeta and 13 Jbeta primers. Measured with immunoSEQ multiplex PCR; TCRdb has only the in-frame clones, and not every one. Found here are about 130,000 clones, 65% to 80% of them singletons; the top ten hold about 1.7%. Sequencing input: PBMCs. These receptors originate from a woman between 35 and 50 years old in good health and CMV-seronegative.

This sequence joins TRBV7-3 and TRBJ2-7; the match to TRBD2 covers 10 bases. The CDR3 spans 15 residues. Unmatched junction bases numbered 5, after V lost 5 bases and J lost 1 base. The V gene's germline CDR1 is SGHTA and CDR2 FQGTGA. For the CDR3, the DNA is TGTGCCAGCAGCGTCCTAGCGGGGGCATCCTACGAGCAGTACTTC. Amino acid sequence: CASSVLAGASYEQYF.

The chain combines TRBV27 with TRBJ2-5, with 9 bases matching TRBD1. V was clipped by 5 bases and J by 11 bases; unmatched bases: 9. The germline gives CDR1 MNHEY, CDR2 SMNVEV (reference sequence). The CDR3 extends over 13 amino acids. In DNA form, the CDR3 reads TGTGCCAGCAGTCGGGACAGGGCCTGGGAGCAGTACTTC. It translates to CASSRDRAWEQYF.

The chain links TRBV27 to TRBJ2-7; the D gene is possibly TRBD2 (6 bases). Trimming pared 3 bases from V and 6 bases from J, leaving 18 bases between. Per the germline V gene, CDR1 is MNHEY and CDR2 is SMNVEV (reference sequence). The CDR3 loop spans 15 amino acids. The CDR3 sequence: CASSFLVGGTSEQYF. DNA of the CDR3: TGTGCCAGCAGTTTTCTGGTCGGCGGGACTTCCGAGCAGTACTTC.

The CDR3 DNA follows: TGCGCCAGCAGCCCTGAATGGGGGACTAGCGGGAGCTCCTACAATGAGCAGTTCTTC. It yields the protein CASSPEWGTSGSSYNEQFF. The chain has TRBV5-1 and TRBJ2-1; 14 bases line up with TRBD2. The V and J ends lost 4 bases and 0 bases, in that order; junction bases with no gene match: 9. The germline CDR1 and CDR2 sequences are SGHRS and YFSETQ. This CDR3 region has 19 residues. Full variable domain (rest looked up from reference TRBV5-1 and TRBJ2-1): KAGVTQTPRYLIKTRGQQVTLSCSPISGHRSVSWYQQTPGQGLQFLFEYFSETQRNKGNFPGRFSGRQFSNSRSEMNVSTLELGDSALYLCASSPEWGTSGSSYNEQFFGPGTRLTVL.

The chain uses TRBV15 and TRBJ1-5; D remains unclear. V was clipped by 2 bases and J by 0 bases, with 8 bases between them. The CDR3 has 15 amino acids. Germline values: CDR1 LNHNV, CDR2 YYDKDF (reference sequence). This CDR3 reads CATSRTTYSNQPQHF. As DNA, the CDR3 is TGTGCCACCAGCAGAACTACATATAGCAATCAGCCCCAGCATTTT.

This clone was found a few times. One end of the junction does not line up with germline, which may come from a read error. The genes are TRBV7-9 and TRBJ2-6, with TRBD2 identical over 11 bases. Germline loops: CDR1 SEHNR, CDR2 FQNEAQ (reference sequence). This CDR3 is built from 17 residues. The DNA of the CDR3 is TGTGCCAGCAGCCCGGTAGCGGGGGGGAGTGGGGCCAACGGCCTGACTTTC. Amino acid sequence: CASSPVAGGSGANGLTF.

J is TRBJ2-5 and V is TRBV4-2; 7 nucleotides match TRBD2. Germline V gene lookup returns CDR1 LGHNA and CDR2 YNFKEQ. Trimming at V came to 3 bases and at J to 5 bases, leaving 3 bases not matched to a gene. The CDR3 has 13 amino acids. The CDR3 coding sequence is TGTGCCAGCAGCCACCCCGGGGGGGAGACCCAGTACTTC. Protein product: CASSHPGGETQYF.

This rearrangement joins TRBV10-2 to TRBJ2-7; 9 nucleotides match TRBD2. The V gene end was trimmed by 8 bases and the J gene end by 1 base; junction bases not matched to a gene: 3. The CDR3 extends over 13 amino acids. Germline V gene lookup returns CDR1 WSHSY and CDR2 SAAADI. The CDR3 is CASAGLASYEQYF. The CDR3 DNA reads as TGCGCCAGCGCCGGACTAGCGTCCTACGAGCAGTACTTC.

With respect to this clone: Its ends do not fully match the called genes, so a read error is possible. The CDR3 loop reads CASGRISGANGLTF. For the CDR3, the DNA is TGTGCCAGCGGGCGGATCTCTGGGGCCAACGGCCTGACTTTC. This chain connects TRBV27 to TRBJ2-6, with D possibly TRBD1 on 5 matching bases. The length of the CDR3 is 14 residues. Germline CDR1 and CDR2: MNHEY and SMNVEV (reference sequence).

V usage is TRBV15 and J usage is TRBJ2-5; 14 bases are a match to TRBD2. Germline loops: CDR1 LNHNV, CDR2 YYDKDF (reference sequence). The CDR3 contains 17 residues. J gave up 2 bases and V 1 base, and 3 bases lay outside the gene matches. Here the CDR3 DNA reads TGTGCCACCAGCAGAGGACTAGCGGGGGGGTATCAAGAGACCCAGTACTTC. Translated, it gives CATSRGLAGGYQETQYF.

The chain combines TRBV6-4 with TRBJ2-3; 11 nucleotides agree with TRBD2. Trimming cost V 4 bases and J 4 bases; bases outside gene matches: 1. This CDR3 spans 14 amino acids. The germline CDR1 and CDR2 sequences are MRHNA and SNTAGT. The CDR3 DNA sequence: TGTGCCAGCAGTGTTAGCGGGGGGGCAGATACGCAGTATTTT. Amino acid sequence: CASSVSGGADTQYF.

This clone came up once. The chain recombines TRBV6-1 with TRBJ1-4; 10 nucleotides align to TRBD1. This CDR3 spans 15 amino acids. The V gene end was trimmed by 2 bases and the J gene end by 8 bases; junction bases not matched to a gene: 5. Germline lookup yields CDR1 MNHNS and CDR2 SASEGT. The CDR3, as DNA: TGTGCCAGCAGTGAATTTGGGACAGGGGCCGAAAAACTGTTTTTT. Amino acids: CASSEFGTGAEKLFF.

CDR3 in DNA: TGTGCCAGCAGCTCACCGGGACTAGCGGGAAAGGACACCGGGGAGCTGTTTTTT. Its protein product is CASSSPGLAGKDTGELFF. The rearrangement joins TRBV7-2 to TRBJ2-2; TRBD2 aligns across 13 bases. Trimming cost V 4 bases and J 3 bases; bases outside gene matches: 8. From germline, CDR1 is SGHTA and CDR2 FQGNSA. The CDR3 runs 18 residues.

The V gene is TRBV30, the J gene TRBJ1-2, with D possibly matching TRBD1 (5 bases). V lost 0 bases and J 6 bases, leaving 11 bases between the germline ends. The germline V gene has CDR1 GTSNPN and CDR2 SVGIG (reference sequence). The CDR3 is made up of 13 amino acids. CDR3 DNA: TGTGCCTGGAGTGTTGGTGGAGGGGATGGCTACACCTTC. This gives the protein CAWSVGGGDGYTF.

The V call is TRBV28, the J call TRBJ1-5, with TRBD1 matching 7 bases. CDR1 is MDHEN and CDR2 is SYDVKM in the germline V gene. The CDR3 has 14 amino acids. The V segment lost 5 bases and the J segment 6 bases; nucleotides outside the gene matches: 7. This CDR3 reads CASSLQGSGQPQHF. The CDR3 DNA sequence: TGTGCCAGCAGTCTACAGGGGAGTGGTCAGCCCCAGCATTTT.

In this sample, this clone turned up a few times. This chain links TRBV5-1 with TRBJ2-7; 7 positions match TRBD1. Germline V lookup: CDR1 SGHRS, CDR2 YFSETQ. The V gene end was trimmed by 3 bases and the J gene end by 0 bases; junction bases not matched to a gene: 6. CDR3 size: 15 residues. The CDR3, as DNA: TGCGCCAGCAGCTCCCCCGGGACAGCCTCCTACGAGCAGTACTTC. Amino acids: CASSSPGTASYEQYF. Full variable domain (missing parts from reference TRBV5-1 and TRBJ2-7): KAGVTQTPRYLIKTRGQQVTLSCSPISGHRSVSWYQQTPGQGLQFLFEYFSETQRNKGNFPGRFSGRQFSNSRSEMNVSTLELGDSALYLCASSSPGTASYEQYFGPGTRLTVT.

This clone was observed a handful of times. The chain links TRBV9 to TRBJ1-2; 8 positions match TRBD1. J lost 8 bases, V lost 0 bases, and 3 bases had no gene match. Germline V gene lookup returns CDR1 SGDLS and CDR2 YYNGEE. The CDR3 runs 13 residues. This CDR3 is CASSVGRGQGYTF. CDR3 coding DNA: TGTGCCAGCAGCGTAGGCAGGGGGCAAGGCTACACCTTC.

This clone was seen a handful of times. CDR3 amino acids: CASSPQGDQPQHF. The CDR3 coding sequence is TGTGCCAGTAGCCCACAGGGGGATCAGCCCCAGCATTTT. The genes are TRBV19 and TRBJ1-5; 8 bases line up with TRBD1. CDR1 is LNHDA, CDR2 SQIVND, per germline (reference sequence). Trimming cost V 6 bases and J 5 bases; bases outside gene matches: 3. The CDR3 loop spans 13 amino acids.

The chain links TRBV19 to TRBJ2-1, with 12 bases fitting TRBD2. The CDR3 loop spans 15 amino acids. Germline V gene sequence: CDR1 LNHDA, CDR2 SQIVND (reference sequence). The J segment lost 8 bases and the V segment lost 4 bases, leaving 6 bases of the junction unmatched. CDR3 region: CASSTSGGDLDEQFF. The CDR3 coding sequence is TGTGCCAGTAGTACTAGCGGGGGGGATCTCGATGAGCAGTTCTTC.

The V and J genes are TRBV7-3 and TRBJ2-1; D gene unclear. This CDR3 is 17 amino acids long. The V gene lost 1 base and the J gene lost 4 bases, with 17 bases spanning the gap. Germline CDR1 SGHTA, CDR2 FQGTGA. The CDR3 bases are TGTGCCAGCAGCTTAAATCCCGGGTCTACTCGGTACAATGAGCAGTTCTTC. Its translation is CASSLNPGSTRYNEQFF.

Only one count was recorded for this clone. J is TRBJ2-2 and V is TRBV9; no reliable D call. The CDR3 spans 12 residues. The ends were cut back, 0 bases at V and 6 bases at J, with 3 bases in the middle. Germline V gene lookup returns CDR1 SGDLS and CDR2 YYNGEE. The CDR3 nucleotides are TGTGCCAGCAGCGTAGCTTCCGGGGAGCTGTTTTTT. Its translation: CASSVASGELFF. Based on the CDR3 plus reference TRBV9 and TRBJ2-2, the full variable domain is DSGVTQTPKHLITATGQRVTLRCSPRSGDLSVYWYQQSLDQGLQFLIQYYNGEERAKGNILERFSAQQFPDLHSELNLSSLELGDSALYFCASSVASGELFFGEGSRLTVL.

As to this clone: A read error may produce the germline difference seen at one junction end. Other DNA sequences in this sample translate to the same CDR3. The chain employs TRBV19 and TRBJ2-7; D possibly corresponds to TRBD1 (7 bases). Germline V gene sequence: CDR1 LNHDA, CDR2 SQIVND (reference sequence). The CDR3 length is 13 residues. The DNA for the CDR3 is TGTGCCAGTAGTGACAGGGCTAGCGACGAGCAGTATTTC. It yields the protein CASSDRASDEQYF.

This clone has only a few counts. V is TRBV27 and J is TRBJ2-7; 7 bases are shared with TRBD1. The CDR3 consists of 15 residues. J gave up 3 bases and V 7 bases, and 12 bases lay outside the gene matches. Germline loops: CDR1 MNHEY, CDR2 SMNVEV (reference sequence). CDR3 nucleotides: TGTGCCAGCAAGGATTTGGGGGACAGAAACTACGAGCAGTACTTC. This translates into CASKDLGDRNYEQYF.

This CDR3 is CASSPPMREGPNNEQFF. CDR3 in DNA: TGTGCCAGCAGCCCCCCTATGAGGGAGGGCCCGAACAATGAGCAGTTCTTC. J is TRBJ2-1 and V is TRBV7-9, with 7 bases lining up with TRBD2. The CDR3 is 17 residues long. Germline assignment: CDR1 SEHNR and CDR2 FQNEAQ (reference sequence). The J segment lost 5 bases and the V segment lost 5 bases, leaving 15 bases of the junction unmatched. Full variable domain (missing parts from reference TRBV7-9 and TRBJ2-1): DTGVSQNPRHKITKRGQNVTFRCDPISEHNRLYWYRQTLGQGPEFLTYFQNEAQLEKSRLLSDRFSAERPKGSFSTLEIQRTEQGDSAMYLCASSPPMREGPNNEQFFGPGTRLTVL.

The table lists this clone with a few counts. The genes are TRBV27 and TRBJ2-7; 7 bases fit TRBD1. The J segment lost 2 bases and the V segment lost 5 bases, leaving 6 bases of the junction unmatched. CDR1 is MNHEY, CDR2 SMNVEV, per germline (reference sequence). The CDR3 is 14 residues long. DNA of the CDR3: TGTGCCAGCAGTCCCGGACAGGTCCCCTACGAGCAGTACTTC. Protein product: CASSPGQVPYEQYF.

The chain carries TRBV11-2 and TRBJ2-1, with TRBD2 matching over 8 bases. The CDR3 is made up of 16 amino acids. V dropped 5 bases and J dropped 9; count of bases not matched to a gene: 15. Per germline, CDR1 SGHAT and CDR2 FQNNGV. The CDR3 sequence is CASSLYGTGGSVEQFF. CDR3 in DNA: TGTGCCAGCAGCCTTTACGGAACGGGGGGGTCAGTTGAGCAGTTCTTC.

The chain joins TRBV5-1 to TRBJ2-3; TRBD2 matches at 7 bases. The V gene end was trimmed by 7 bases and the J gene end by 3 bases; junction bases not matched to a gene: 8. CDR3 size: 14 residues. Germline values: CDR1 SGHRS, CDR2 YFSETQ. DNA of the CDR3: TGCGCCAGCGAGCGGGACTCAGCGACAGATACGCAGTATTTT. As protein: CASERDSATDTQYF.

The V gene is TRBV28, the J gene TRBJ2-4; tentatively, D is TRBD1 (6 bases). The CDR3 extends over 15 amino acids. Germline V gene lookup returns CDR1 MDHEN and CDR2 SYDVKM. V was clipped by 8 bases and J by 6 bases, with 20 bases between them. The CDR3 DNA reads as TGTGCCAGCTCGAAGACGGGGTCAGGGGCAAACATTCAGTACTTC. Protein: CASSKTGSGANIQYF.

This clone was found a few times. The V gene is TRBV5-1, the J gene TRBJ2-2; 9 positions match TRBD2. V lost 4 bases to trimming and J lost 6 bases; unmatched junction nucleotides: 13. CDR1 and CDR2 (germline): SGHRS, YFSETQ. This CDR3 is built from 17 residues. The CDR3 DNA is TGCGCCAGCAGCAGGGGCGGGAGGGCCGATAAAGCCGGGGAGCTGTTTTTT. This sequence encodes CASSRGGRADKAGELFF.

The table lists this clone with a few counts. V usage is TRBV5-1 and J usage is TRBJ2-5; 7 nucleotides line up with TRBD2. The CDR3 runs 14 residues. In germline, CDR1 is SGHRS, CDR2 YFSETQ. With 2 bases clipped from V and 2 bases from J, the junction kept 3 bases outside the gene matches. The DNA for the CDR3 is TGCGCCAGCAGCTTTGGGCGGGGGCAAGAGACCCAGTACTTC. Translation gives CASSFGRGQETQYF.